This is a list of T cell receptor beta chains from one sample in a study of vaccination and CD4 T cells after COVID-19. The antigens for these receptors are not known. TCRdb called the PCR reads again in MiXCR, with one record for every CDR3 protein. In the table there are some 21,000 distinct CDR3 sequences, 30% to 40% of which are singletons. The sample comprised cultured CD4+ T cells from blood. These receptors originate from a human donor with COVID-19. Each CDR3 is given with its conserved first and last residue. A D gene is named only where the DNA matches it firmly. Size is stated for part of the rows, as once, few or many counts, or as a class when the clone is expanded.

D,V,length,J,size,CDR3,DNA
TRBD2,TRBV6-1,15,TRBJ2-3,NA,CASRSSGDYTDTQYF,TGTGCCAGCAGGTCTAGCGGAGACTACACAGATACGCAGTATTTT
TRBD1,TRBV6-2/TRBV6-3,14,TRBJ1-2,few,CASSRGQGTYGYTF,TGTGCCAGCAGTCGTGGACAGGGGACTTATGGCTACACCTTC
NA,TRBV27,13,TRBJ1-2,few,CASSLRWNYGYTF,TGTGCCAGCAGTTTGAGGTGGAACTATGGCTACACCTTC
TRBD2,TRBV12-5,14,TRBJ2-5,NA,CASGLFSGGETQYF,TGTGCTAGTGGTTTGTTTAGCGGGGGAGAGACCCAGTACTTC
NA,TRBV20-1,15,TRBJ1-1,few,CSAREGGRGNTEAFF,TGCAGTGCTAGAGAGGGAGGGAGGGGGAACACTGAAGCTTTCTTT
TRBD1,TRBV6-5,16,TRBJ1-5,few,CASSFLTQGRDQPQHF,TGTGCCAGCAGTTTCTTGACACAGGGGAGGGATCAGCCCCAGCATTTT
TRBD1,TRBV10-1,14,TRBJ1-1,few,CASSSTGGSTEAFF,TGCGCCAGCAGTTCGACAGGGGGGTCCACTGAAGCTTTCTTT
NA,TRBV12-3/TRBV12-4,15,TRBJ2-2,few,CASSSRGLYTGELFF,TGTGCCAGCAGTTCCAGGGGCCTTTATACCGGGGAGCTGTTTTTT
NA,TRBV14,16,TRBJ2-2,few,CASSQGRGGGAGELFF,TGTGCCAGCAGCCAAGGAAGGGGAGGGGGAGCCGGGGAGCTGTTTTTT
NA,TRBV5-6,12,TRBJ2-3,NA,CASSGSVDTQYF,TGTGCCAGCAGCGGGTCGGTAGATACGCAGTATTTT
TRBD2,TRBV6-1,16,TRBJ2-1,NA,CASRGEAGLASNEQFF,TGTGCCAGCAGGGGGGAAGCGGGACTAGCGAGTAATGAGCAGTTCTTC
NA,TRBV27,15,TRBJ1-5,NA,CASSSRQTSNQPQHF,TGTGCCAGCAGTTCTAGACAGACGAGCAATCAGCCCCAGCATTTT
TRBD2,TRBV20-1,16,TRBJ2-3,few,CSASPLAGGNTDTQYF,TGCAGTGCTAGTCCCCTAGCGGGGGGAAATACAGATACGCAGTATTTT
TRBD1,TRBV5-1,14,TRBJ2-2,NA,CASSFGQGGGELFF,TGCGCCAGCAGCTTTGGACAGGGTGGCGGGGAGCTGTTTTTT
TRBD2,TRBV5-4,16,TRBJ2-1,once,CASSLALAGGWNEQFF,TGTGCCAGCAGCTTGGCCCTAGCGGGGGGGTGGAATGAGCAGTTCTTC
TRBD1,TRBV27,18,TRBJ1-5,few,CASSTRSTGQGSNQPQHF,TGTGCCAGCAGCACCCGGTCGACGGGACAGGGGAGCAATCAGCCCCAGCATTTT
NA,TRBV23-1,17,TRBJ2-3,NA,CTSNPAGQGGRTDTQYF,TGCACCAGCAACCCCGCGGGGCAGGGGGGCCGCACAGATACGCAGTATTTT
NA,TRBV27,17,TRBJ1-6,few,CASSGSGGRSYNSPLHF,TGTGCCAGCAGTGGTTCCGGGGGACGGTCCTATAATTCACCCCTCCACTTT
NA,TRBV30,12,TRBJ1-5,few,CAWRQGDQPQHF,TGTGCCTGGAGGCAGGGTGATCAGCCCCAGCATTTT
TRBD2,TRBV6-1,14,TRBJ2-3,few,CASRTSGGTDTQYF,TGTGCCAGCAGAACTAGCGGGGGGACAGATACGCAGTATTTT
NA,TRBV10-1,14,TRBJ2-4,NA,CASRNPAPPDIQYF,TGCGCCAGCAGAAATCCGGCTCCACCGGACATTCAGTACTTC
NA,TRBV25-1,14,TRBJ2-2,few,CASSVSGNTGELFF,TGTGCCAGCAGTGTATCAGGGAACACCGGGGAGCTGTTTTTT
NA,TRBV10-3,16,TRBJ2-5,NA,CAISAIRAESQETQYF,TGTGCCATCAGTGCGATCCGGGCGGAAAGCCAGGAGACCCAGTACTTC
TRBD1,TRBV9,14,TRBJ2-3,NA,CASSVTGGRDTQYF,TGTGCCAGCAGCGTAACAGGGGGCAGAGATACGCAGTATTTT
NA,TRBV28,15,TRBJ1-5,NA,CASSYSGFGGQPQHF,TGTGCCAGCAGTTATTCTGGTTTTGGGGGTCAGCCCCAGCATTTT
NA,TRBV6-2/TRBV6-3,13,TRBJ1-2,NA,CASSYSSSYGYTF,TGTGCCAGCAGTTACTCTTCCAGTTATGGCTACACCTTC
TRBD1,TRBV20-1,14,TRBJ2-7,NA,CSARGGTGIYEQYF,TGCAGTGCTAGAGGGGGGACAGGGATATACGAGCAGTACTTC
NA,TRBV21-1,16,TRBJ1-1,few,CASSKKVGGPNTEAFF,TGTGCCAGCAGCAAAAAAGTAGGCGGCCCAAACACTGAAGCTTTCTTT
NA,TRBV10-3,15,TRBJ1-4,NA,CAISERVENNEKLFF,TGTGCCATCAGTGAGAGGGTAGAAAATAATGAAAAACTGTTTTTT
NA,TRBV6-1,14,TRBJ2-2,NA,CASGTTMNTGELFF,TGTGCCAGCGGGACAACCATGAACACCGGGGAGCTGTTTTTT
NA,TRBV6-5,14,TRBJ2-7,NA,CASSYSAGFYEQYF,TGTGCCAGCAGTTACTCGGCGGGCTTCTACGAGCAGTACTTC
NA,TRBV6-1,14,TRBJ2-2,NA,CASSPGIIDGELFF,TGTGCCAGCAGCCCCGGGATAATTGACGGGGAGCTGTTTTTT
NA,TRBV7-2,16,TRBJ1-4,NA,CASSPPGRINNEKLFF,TGTGCCAGCAGCCCACCGGGACGGATAAATAATGAAAAACTGTTTTTT
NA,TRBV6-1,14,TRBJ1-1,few,CASPPAGVNTEAFF,TGTGCCAGCCCCCCCGCGGGGGTGAACACTGAAGCTTTCTTT
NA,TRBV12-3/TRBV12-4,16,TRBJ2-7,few,CASSALGPSDPYEQYF,TGTGCCAGCAGTGCATTGGGTCCTAGCGACCCCTACGAGCAGTACTTC
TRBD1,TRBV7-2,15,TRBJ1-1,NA,CASRRDRGLDTEAFF,TGTGCCAGCAGGCGAGACAGGGGTTTGGACACTGAAGCTTTCTTT
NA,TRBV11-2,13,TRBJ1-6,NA,CASSLQGSAPLHF,TGTGCCAGCAGCTTACAGGGCTCGGCACCCCTCCACTTT
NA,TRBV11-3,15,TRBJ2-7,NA,CASSLALLGTYEQYF,TGTGCCAGCAGCTTAGCCCTGCTGGGGACCTACGAGCAGTACTTC
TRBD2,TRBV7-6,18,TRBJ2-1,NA,CASSQFTSGGASYNEQFF,TGTGCCAGCAGCCAATTTACTAGCGGGGGGGCATCCTACAATGAGCAGTTCTTC